This T cell receptor (beta chain) was sequenced during a study of blood T cell repertoires in COVID-19. The data were produced by immunoSEQ multiplex PCR, yet TCRdb's version contains in-frame clones alone and is incomplete. Among 40,000 to 55,000 clones listed, 70% to 80% were seen once. V lost 7 bases to trimming and J lost 0 bases, with 10 bases between them. The CDR3 consists of 13 residues. Germline values: CDR1 LNHDA, CDR2 SQIVND (reference sequence). This chain links TRBV19 with TRBJ2-7; no clear D gene. The sample was PBMCs or T cells enriched from blood (not recorded which). The origin of this receptor is a woman aged 45 to 65 with acute COVID-19. The DNA for the CDR3 is TGTGCCAGTACTAATGGCGGCTCCTACGAGCAGTACTTC. The encoded protein is CASTNGGSYEQYF.